The 17 T cell receptor beta chains below come from one sample, sequenced in a study of shared clonotypes between healthy human individuals. Assay: immunoSEQ multiplex PCR; the TCRdb copy retains only in-frame clones and omits some. Among fewer than 650,000 clones listed, around 78% were seen once. Sequencing was performed on PBMCs. These receptors all stem from a woman aged 40 to 50 in good health. Some clones in this sample may be carry-over from other donors' samples.

The V and J genes are TRBV28 and TRBJ2-3, with 8 nucleotides matching TRBD2. CDR3 length: 15 residues. The germline gives CDR1 MDHEN, CDR2 SYDVKM. V was pared by 4 bases and J by 2 bases, with 5 bases of the junction left unmatched. CDR3 sequence (DNA): TGTGCCAGCAGTTCGCGGACTAGCTCCACAGATACGCAGTATTTT. Its translation: CASSSRTSSTDTQYF.

The chain links TRBV29-1 to TRBJ2-3; 9 nucleotides align to TRBD2. CDR1 and CDR2 (germline): SQVTM, ANQGSEA. Losses at the gene ends were 8 bases for V and 2 bases for J; bases not matched to a gene: 11. CDR3 length equals 15 residues. The CDR3 DNA sequence: TGCAGCCTGAGGGGGCTAGCGGGGACCACAGATACGCAGTATTTT. Translated, it gives CSLRGLAGTTDTQYF.

This clone occurred a few times. The chain uses TRBV2 and TRBJ2-7; possibly TRBD2 for D (5 bases). CDR3 size: 13 residues. With 7 bases removed from V and 6 bases from J, the gap between germline ends came to 16 bases. Germline CDR1 is SNHLY and CDR2 is FYNNEI. The CDR3: CASTDQDGVEQYF. CDR3 sequence (DNA): TGTGCCAGCACCGACCAGGACGGGGTCGAGCAGTACTTC.

The chain recombines TRBV7-9 with TRBJ2-3; tentatively, D is TRBD2 (5 bases). V lost 2 bases to trimming and J lost 4 bases, with 16 bases between them. This CDR3 is built from 16 residues. Germline CDR1 is SEHNR and CDR2 is FQNEAQ (reference sequence). Here the CDR3 DNA reads TGTGCCAGCAGCTTATATTGGGAGTTTGGGTCAGATACGCAGTATTTT. This sequence encodes CASSLYWEFGSDTQYF.

Worth noting for this clone: This is likely an artifact of a read error, given a far larger clone one base away. This specimen includes other DNA sequences encoding the same CDR3. The chain carries TRBV29-1 and TRBJ2-1; D is perhaps TRBD1 or TRBD2 (5 bases each). Germline V lookup: CDR1 SQVTM, CDR2 ANQGSEA. This CDR3 has 11 amino acids. The CDR3 DNA follows: TGCAGTGGGGGTCGTTCGGGTGAGCAGTTCTTC. It yields the protein CSGGRSGEQFF.

The CDR3: CSVGTGSYEQYF. CDR3 nucleotides: TGCAGCGTTGGGACAGGGTCCTACGAGCAGTACTTC. This chain connects TRBV29-1 to TRBJ2-7, with 8 nucleotides matching TRBD1. CDR1 is SQVTM, CDR2 ANQGSEA, per germline. The V segment lost 4 bases and the J segment 1 base; nucleotides outside the gene matches: 0. This CDR3 has 12 amino acids.

This chain uses TRBV14 with TRBJ2-5, with TRBD1 matching 10 bases. V shed 11 bases and J 4 bases; nucleotides not matched to a gene: 28. The CDR3 runs to 20 residues. The germline CDR1 and CDR2 sequences are SGHDN and FVKESK. The CDR3 reads CAFILGTIPGQGIPRETQYF. CDR3 nucleotides: TGTGCCTTCATTTTGGGGACGATTCCGGGACAGGGGATTCCCAGAGAGACCCAGTACTTC.

The chain carries TRBV30 and TRBJ2-5; TRBD2 aligns across 7 bases. Matching the DNA end better, TRBJ2-7 makes the J call doubtful. From germline, CDR1 is GTSNPN and CDR2 SVGIG (reference sequence). The CDR3 totals 17 residues. The CDR3 DNA sequence: TGTGCCTGGACCTTGGGAGGGGCACCTAGCCCCGGCTACGAGCAGTACTTC. Translated: CAWTLGGAPSPGYEQYF.

The chain joins TRBV7-8 to TRBJ2-7; 9 bases are a match to TRBD1. CDR1 and CDR2 (germline): SGHVS, FQNEAQ. V trimming: 5 bases; J trimming: 4 bases; junction bases outside the gene matches: 6. CDR3 length: 14 amino acids. This CDR3 is CASSPQGAVYEQYF. The CDR3 region has the DNA TGTGCCAGCAGCCCACAGGGGGCGGTGTACGAGCAGTACTTC.

The chain employs TRBV15 and TRBJ2-2; TRBD2 matches at 14 bases. This CDR3 spans 17 amino acids. Germline CDR1 reads LNHNV; CDR2 reads YYDKDF (reference sequence). Unmatched junction bases numbered 4, after V lost 1 base and J lost 6 bases. The CDR3 here is CATSRGLAGGPAGELFF. CDR3 DNA sequence: TGTGCCACCAGCAGAGGACTAGCGGGAGGGCCCGCCGGGGAGCTGTTTTTT.

The chain uses TRBV19 and TRBJ1-5; 8 bases map to TRBD1. This CDR3 has 17 residues. V shed 3 bases and J 4 bases; nucleotides not matched to a gene: 11. CDR1 LNHDA and CDR2 SQIVND come from the germline V gene (reference sequence). The CDR3 nucleotides are TGTGCCAGTAGTATCGGTGCCAGGGGGCAAGGGAATCAGCCCCAGCATTTT. Translated, it gives CASSIGARGQGNQPQHF.

This clone was seen a few times. The V call is TRBV7-2, the J call TRBJ1-2, with 8 bases identical to TRBD1. The V gene's germline CDR1 is SGHTA and CDR2 FQGNSA. The V segment lost 3 bases and the J segment 3 bases; nucleotides outside the gene matches: 6. The CDR3 is 15 residues long. CDR3 amino acids: CASSFGQGEYYGYTF. CDR3 nucleotides: TGTGCCAGCAGCTTTGGACAGGGTGAATACTATGGCTACACCTTC.

A word on this clone: This sample includes further DNA sequences coding for the same CDR3. V and J are TRBV6-5 and TRBJ1-1, with D perhaps TRBD1 (5 bases). Germline CDR1 and CDR2: MNHEY and SVGAGI. CDR3 length: 12 residues. V was shortened by 6 bases and J by 7 bases, with 12 bases between the two germline ends. CDR3 residues: CASSSGQSEAFF. The DNA of the CDR3 is TGTGCCAGCAGCTCGGGGCAAAGTGAAGCTTTCTTT.

CDR3 loop: CASSQGGGQETQYF. The CDR3 nucleotides read TGCGCCAGCAGCCAAGGCGGGGGGCAAGAGACCCAGTACTTC. The rearrangement joins TRBV4-1 to TRBJ2-5; TRBD2 agrees at 8 bases. V gave up 1 base and J gave up 2 bases; unmatched junction bases: 0. This CDR3 region has 14 residues. The V gene's germline CDR1 is MGHRA and CDR2 YSYEKL.

V usage is TRBV7-2 and J usage is TRBJ1-2; D is possibly TRBD1 (5 bases). Trimming shortened V by 5 bases and J by 4 bases, and 26 bases separated the two germline ends. CDR3 length equals 18 residues. The germline gives CDR1 SGHTA, CDR2 FQGNSA. The chain's CDR3 is CASSPRWGPPTIFYGYTF. In DNA form, the CDR3 reads TGTGCCAGCAGCCCTCGATGGGGCCCGCCTACAATTTTCTATGGCTACACCTTC.

V gene TRBV7-9 combines with J gene TRBJ2-3, with D maybe TRBD1 (6 bases). Per the germline V gene, CDR1 is SEHNR and CDR2 is FQNEAQ (reference sequence). The germline V and J ends were trimmed by 1 base and 4 bases, with 12 bases remaining between them. The CDR3 runs to 15 residues. The CDR3 reads CASSLGPGGADTQYF. DNA of the CDR3: TGTGCCAGCAGCTTAGGCCCTGGGGGCGCAGATACGCAGTATTTT. Together with reference TRBV7-9 and TRBJ2-3, the CDR3 gives the full variable domain: DTGVSQNPRHKITKRGQNVTFRCDPISEHNRLYWYRQTLGQGPEFLTYFQNEAQLEKSRLLSDRFSAERPKGSFSTLEIQRTEQGDSAMYLCASSLGPGGADTQYFGPGTRLTVL.

The gene calls are TRBV19 and TRBJ2-2; the D gene is possibly TRBD1 (6 bases). The CDR3 length is 17 residues. Germline CDR1 LNHDA, CDR2 SQIVND (reference sequence). Trimming took 6 bases from V and 3 from J, leaving 20 bases between them. The CDR3 spells CASRDTRGGRYTGELFF. The DNA for the CDR3 is TGTGCCAGTAGAGATACCAGGGGCGGTCGGTACACCGGGGAGCTGTTTTTT. The variable domain in full, with the rest retrieved from reference TRBV19 and TRBJ2-2, is DGGITQSPKYLFRKEGQNVTLSCEQNLNHDAMYWYRQDPGQGLRLIYYSQIVNDFQKGDIAEGYSVSREKKESFPLTVTSAQKNPTAFYLCASRDTRGGRYTGELFFGEGSRLTVL.